This T cell receptor beta chain originates from a study of response to subunit inactivated influenza vaccine. Study-level points and caveats: After each seasonal influenza vaccination, few new T cells are recruited, the authors suggested.

The CDR3 contains 15 residues. V shed 1 base and J shed 2 bases, with 10 bases lying between them. Germline assignment: CDR1 SGHTA and CDR2 FQGNSA. TCRdb re-called the RT-PCR reads with MiXCR, one entry per CDR3 protein. This sample yields 500,000 to 600,000 distinct CDR3 sequences, of which around 13% are seen a single time; around 10% belongs to the top ten. For this clonotype: Its antigen is as yet unknown.

V and J are TRBV7-2 and TRBJ2-3; D is perhaps TRBD1 or TRBD2 (6 bases each). The sequenced sample was PBMCs from blood, obtained 11 to 12 days after vaccination. The sequence was collected from a man over 45 who received an inactivated influenza vaccine. CDR3 residues: CASSLVWGATDTQYF. CDR3 coding DNA: TGTGCCAGCAGCTTAGTCTGGGGGGCCACAGATACGCAGTATTTT. Using reference TRBV7-2 and TRBJ2-3 for the parts outside the CDR3, the full variable domain is GAGVSQSPSNKVTEKGKDVELRCDPISGHTALYWYRQSLGQGLEFLIYFQGNSAPDKSGLPSDRFSAERTGGSVSTLTIQRTQQEDSAVYLCASSLVWGATDTQYFGPGTRLTVL.